This TCR beta chain was captured in a study of Ad26.COV2.S vaccination and SARS-CoV-2 variants. Across the study: Ad26.COV2.S, an intramuscular injection, was given once or twice 56 days apart.

Regarding treatment: some 20 received Ad26.COV2.S at low or high dose, single or two shots; about 5 received placebo; per-sample allocation not given. Sampling happened 63 days after the first vaccine or placebo injection. V trimming: 3 bases; J trimming: 2 bases; junction bases outside the gene matches: 4. This CDR3 has 15 residues. In germline, CDR1 is SGDLS, CDR2 YYNGEE. Repertoires were generated with immunoSEQ multiplex PCR, while TCRdb's copy carries only in-frame clones and drops some. This table has about 480,000 clones, approximately 88% appearing once. This receptor was identified in a person between 18 and 59 years old who received the Ad26.COV2.S COVID-19 vaccine or a placebo. The sequences come from peripheral blood, collected in a trial of Ad26.COV2.S vaccine versus placebo. The chain recombines TRBV9 with TRBJ2-5; 10 bases match TRBD1. CDR3 sequence (DNA): TGTGCCAGCAGCGCGGACAGGGGGACACAAGAGACCCAGTACTTC. Translated: CASSADRGTQETQYF.